This T cell receptor beta chain was obtained from a study of cytomegalovirus exposure and HLA in healthy donors (TCRdb year 2017). For the study in its entirety: According to an earlier analysis of around 600 of the donors, about 179 million T cells yielded 117 million unique TCR beta sequences and about 300 Gb of sequence data. An early release that covered roughly 600 HLA-typed donors contained about 300 gigabases of sequencing data and around 85 million unique TCR sequences. Among the roughly 380 genotyped donors, approximately 82% belonged to the genetic ancestry cluster associated with self-reported Caucasian donors. The study aimed to test whether cataloging public T cell receptors could reveal signatures of past pathogen exposure. The study used immunosequencing to profile the T cell repertoires of approximately 690 subjects and linked those repertoires to cytomegalovirus serostatus. Along with the approximately 670-subject first cohort, a separate validation cohort of 120 different subjects was used. High-throughput TCR immunosequencing, statistical association of individual TCRs with disease status, and machine learning were combined to predict cytomegalovirus infection status. A later analysis re-examined previously published TCR beta repertoires from several hundred donors and added high-resolution HLA genotyping to investigate patterns of TCR occurrence. Rather than using new phenotypic data, the later analysis identified candidate immune exposures from TCR beta sequences and from how often those sequences occurred across donors. In an earlier analysis of about 590 of the donors, high-throughput TCR beta sequencing was used to judge whether each TCR beta V gene segment behaved as functional or pseudogenic. Donor age, sex, ethnicity and CMV serostatus were compiled alongside the repertoire data. A later genetic analysis took genome-wide SNP genotypes for about three fifths of the 666 donors and used that subset as a discovery cohort. Every repertoire in the discovery cohort had been generated on one and the same sequencing platform. HLA typing included class I and class II loci at four-digit resolution. Typing coverage varied by locus: roughly 620-630 donors for A, B, C, DRB1 and DQB1; around 560 for DQA1; some 610 for DPA1; fewer than 480 for DPB1. Because of strong linkage in the cohort, roughly 5 DR-DQ haplotypes were treated as single units for association and clustering. On average, approximately 250,000 unique TCR beta nucleotide sequences were sequenced per donor among some 430 genotyped donors of the cohort, with approximately 18% of those sequences being non-productive.

Receptor libraries were prepared by the immunoSEQ multiplex PCR assay. For the multiplex PCR, a mixture combining 60 forward primers for TCR Vbeta segments and 13 reverse primers for TCR Jbeta segments was used. The CDR3 region of rearranged TCR beta genes was amplified from genomic DNA with a multiplex PCR assay. The Illumina HiSeq System was used to sequence the amplified TCR beta libraries as 87-base-pair reads. The authors' analysis ran thus. A later analysis counted tens of millions of unique TCR beta chains across the 600 to 850 repertoires, and roughly 11 million of these chains were shared by at least two donors. Raw reads were error-corrected and collapsed into unique sequences with a nearest-neighbor algorithm that merged closely related sequences to remove PCR and sequencing errors. V, D and J gene segments were assigned by aligning CDR3 sequences to IMGT reference sequences. Each retained sequence needed at least a six-nucleotide match to both a V gene segment and a J gene segment. Rearrangements were classified as productive when the CDR3 lacked stop codons and remained in frame with V and J, and all other rearrangements were classified as non-productive. CDR3 was defined by IMGT convention, running from the second conserved V-encoded cysteine to the conserved J-encoded phenylalanine. In an earlier analysis of roughly 580 of the donors, sequences lacking an unambiguous match to a single V gene segment were excluded. In an earlier analysis of approximately 560 of the donors, a V segment was called functional when productive rearrangements were above 56.7%, and segregating when the standard deviation between donors exceeded 5%. A statistical classification framework was built for diagnosing cytomegalovirus status from the catalog of TCR beta chain sequences. In a later analysis, TCR nucleotide sequences were compared against IMGT/GENE-DB human TR gene sequences so that V and J genes could be assigned. In a later analysis, CDR3 sequences and most-parsimonious VDJ recombination scenarios were assigned using the TCRdist pipeline. A later analysis defined each TCR beta chain by its CDR3 amino acid sequence plus V-gene family, and excluded reads lacking a unique V-gene family. In a later analysis, 550 to 650 highly shared, low-generation-probability nucleotide sequences were removed to address suspected cross-contamination and a sequencing artifact. A later analysis calculated a clonal expansion index for each public chain from normalized within-repertoire ranks of inferred template counts. In a later analysis, generation probabilities were computed using a VDJ recombination model fitted to out-of-frame rearrangements, and the results were checked against IGoR. A later analysis scored TCR-TCR, TCR-HLA and TCR-CMV co-occurrence with hypergeometric tests, applying a repertoire-size bias correction to TCR pairs. False discovery rates were estimated in a later analysis by permuting HLA or CMV assignments 20 times. In a later analysis, co-occurring TCRs were grouped using DBSCAN, with TCRdist sequence similarity added in when clustering inside HLA-allele-positive subsets. Co-occurrence clustering excluded repertoires with fewer than 30,000 or more than 120,000 public chains, plus five with anomalous nucleotide sharing. Drawn from immuneACCESS, this table holds only the in-frame rearrangements with V and J called that TCRdb kept. Clones are partly lost; checked studies trace under half to an unresolved V gene and leave the rest unexplained. The V and J calls and clone size were taken over from that table, and D and trimming were inferred from the DNA. This sample is represented by over 200,000 clones; 75% to 80% of them were singletons. In total, the top ten clones hold about 1.7% of the sample.

Broad study findings and their caveats: A total of 150 to 200 TCR beta chains were listed by the study as associated with cytomegalovirus. In vitro tests confirmed that a few of the cytomegalovirus-associated TCR beta chains recognize cytomegalovirus antigens. Because some donors lacked HLA typing at each locus, the association tests relied only on the typed subset. The sequencing pipeline was judged likely to have produced a cluster of highly shared sequence variants as a technical artifact. For the cohort, immune exposure information was limited to CMV serostatus. In a later genetic analysis, a missense DCLRE1C variant was associated with V-gene and J-gene trimming of TCR beta chains, and the association was replicated in an independent cohort. A later analysis associated about 16,000 TCR beta sequences with specific HLA alleles at a false discovery rate of 0.05. A later genetic analysis reported fewer N-insertions in productive TCRs among donors in an Asian-associated ancestry cluster than the roughly 700-donor mean. When HLA alleles, especially DR and DQ, strongly co-occurred, attributing TCR associations to individual alleles was difficult. While some public TCRs were present in many individuals, most TCR sequences turned up only very rarely across donors. In an earlier analysis of approximately 590 of the donors, most TCR beta V segments were observed in productive rearrangements about 90% or about 30% of the time, broadly matching IMGT annotations. The 87-base-pair reads could not distinguish some IMGT-functional V segments, including TRBV6-2 and TRBV6-3, so those segments were excluded. Correlated functional status among segregating V segments might reflect linkage disequilibrium, but an unknown experimental factor could not be ruled out. Because counts were too low, some 16 rarely observed V segments, including chromosome 9 orphons, were excluded from the earlier analysis of a few hundred of the donors. A further reported finding was that TCR beta sequences accurately predicted the HLA-A and HLA-B alleles for most subjects in the first cohort. Several of the top co-occurrence clusters appeared to be linked to parvovirus B19, influenza, CMV and Epstein-Barr virus, according to a later analysis. The authors suggested that the approach could potentially be generalized to other disease states and immunological phenotypes. The cohort was sequenced for TCR beta chains only, and without alpha or paired-chain data the features that could be detected were limited. The classifier was reported to diagnose cytomegalovirus status with high specificity and sensitivity in both the original cohort and the validation cohort. Roughly uniform sequencing depth across donors was assumed in presence/absence analyses, although this assumption may not hold. A later analysis found that most CMV-associated TCR beta chains appeared HLA-restricted, with HLA associations seemingly driven largely by CMV exposure. Compared with equally common non-associated chains, HLA-associated TCR beta chains in a later analysis were more clonally expanded and had lower generation probabilities. A later analysis found that TCR association rates varied across HLA loci, with DRB1 alleles showing the most associated TCRs and HLA-C alleles the fewest.

Of note for this clone: This clone's antigen is unknown. No quality values exist for individual bases; no much larger clone is one base distant.

CDR1 and CDR2 (SEHNR, FQNEAQ) derive from the germline V gene (reference sequence). V loses 1 base of germline sequence and J loses 3 bases, and the interval between the two ends is 12 bases. Spanning cysteine to phenylalanine, the CDR3 consists of 15 amino acids. The kept DNA is CDR3 alone, 45 bases in frame from the first base. The cohort consisted of 600 to 700 healthy bone marrow donors. All cohort members were sampled while nominally healthy, although unrecorded immune exposures were likely present. The donor tested CMV seronegative, placing the donor among the approximately 400 seronegative members of the cohort. A peripheral blood sample was provided by each donor, and peripheral blood mononuclear cells were used for TCR beta sequencing. The Qiagen DNeasy Blood Extraction Kit was used to extract genomic DNA from the blood cell samples.

The sequencing sample was made of PBMCs. This chain is built from TRBV7-9 and TRBJ1-2; TRBD1 is a possible D gene, resting on 6 matching bases. The clonotype originates from a male donor in good health and CMV-seronegative. In nucleotides, the sequence is TGTGCCAGCAGCTTAGGGTCAGGGGTTGACTATGGCTACACCTTC. Its protein is CASSLGSGVDYGYTF.